This T cell receptor (beta chain) was recorded in a study of OX40 agonist ivuxolimab in advanced cancers. Study-wide background: Patients received intravenous ivuxolimab every 2 weeks at 0.01 to 10 mg/kg.

Some clones are missing from TCRdb's copy, which holds only in-frame ones; the method was immunoSEQ multiplex PCR. The data contain roughly 80,000 clones, around 86% of them singletons. This CDR3 comprises 15 residues. The germline V gene has CDR1 SGDLS and CDR2 YYNGEE. V shed 2 bases, J shed 0 bases, and the junction held 4 bases outside the gene matches. The rearrangement joins TRBV9 to TRBJ1-1; 7 bases are shared with TRBD1. This receptor was obtained from an adult with an advanced solid tumor such as melanoma, head and neck, liver or kidney cancer. This material consisted of CD4+ or CD8+ T cells sorted from blood, taken in a trial of the OX40 agonist ivuxolimab. The CDR3 coding sequence is TGTGCCAGCAGCGTGACAGGGACTCTGAACACTGAAGCTTTCTTT. It codes for CASSVTGTLNTEAFF.